This TCR beta chain originates from a study of graft-versus-host responses after intestinal transplantation. Profiled with immunoSEQ multiplex PCR; TCRdb holds only in-frame clones, not every one. This sample has about 97,000 clones, with 91% found just once. A remark on this clone: Its target is not known.

V was pared by 3 bases and J by 1 base, with 9 bases between. CDR1 LNHDA and CDR2 SQIVND come from the germline V gene (reference sequence). The CDR3 consists of 14 residues. This receptor was obtained from a human donor who was the organ donor for an intestinal transplant. The genes are TRBV19 and TRBJ1-1; no firm D call. Material: unstimulated CD4+ T cells sorted from spleen or lymph node cells, obtained before transplant. CDR3 region: CASSMRNWNTEAFF. As DNA, the CDR3 is TGTGCCAGTAGTATGCGGAATTGGAACACTGAAGCTTTCTTT.